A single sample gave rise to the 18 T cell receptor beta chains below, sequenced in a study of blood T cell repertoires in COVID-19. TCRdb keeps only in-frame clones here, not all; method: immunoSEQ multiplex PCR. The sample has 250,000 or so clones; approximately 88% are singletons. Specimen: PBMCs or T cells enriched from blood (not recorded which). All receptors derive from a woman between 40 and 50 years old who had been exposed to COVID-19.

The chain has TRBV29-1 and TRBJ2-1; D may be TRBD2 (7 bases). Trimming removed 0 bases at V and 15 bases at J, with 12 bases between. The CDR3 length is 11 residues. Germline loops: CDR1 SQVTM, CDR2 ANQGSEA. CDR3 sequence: CSVEDPGGLFF. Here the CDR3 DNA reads TGCAGCGTTGAAGATCCCGGGGGGCTGTTCTTC.

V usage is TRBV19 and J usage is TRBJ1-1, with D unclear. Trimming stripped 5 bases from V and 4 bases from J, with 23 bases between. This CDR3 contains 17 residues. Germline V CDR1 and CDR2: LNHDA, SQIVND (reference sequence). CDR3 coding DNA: TGTGCCAGTAGTTCTCGCCGCGGACCTATCGGGATCACTGAAGCTTTCTTT. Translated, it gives CASSSRRGPIGITEAFF.

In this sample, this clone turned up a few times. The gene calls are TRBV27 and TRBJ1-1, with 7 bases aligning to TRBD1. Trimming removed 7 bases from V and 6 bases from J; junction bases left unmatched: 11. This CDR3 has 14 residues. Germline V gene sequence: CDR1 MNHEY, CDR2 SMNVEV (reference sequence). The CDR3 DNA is TGTGCCAGCAAGACCTCGACAGGGATATCTGAAGCTTTCTTT. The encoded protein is CASKTSTGISEAFF.

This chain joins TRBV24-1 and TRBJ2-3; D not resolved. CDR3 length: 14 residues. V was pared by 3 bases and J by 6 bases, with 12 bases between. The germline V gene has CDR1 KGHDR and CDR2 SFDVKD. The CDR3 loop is CATSDPLPSDTQYF. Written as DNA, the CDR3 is TGTGCCACCAGTGATCCTCTTCCGTCTGATACGCAGTATTTT.

The CDR3 is CASSYGGATEAFF. In nucleotides, the CDR3 is TGTGCCAGCAGTTATGGCGGGGCAACTGAAGCTTTCTTT. The chain joins TRBV7-2 to TRBJ1-1; D perhaps matches TRBD1 (5 bases). V was trimmed by 6 bases and J by 5 bases, leaving 13 bases between them. Germline assignment: CDR1 SGHTA and CDR2 FQGNSA. There are 13 residues in the CDR3.

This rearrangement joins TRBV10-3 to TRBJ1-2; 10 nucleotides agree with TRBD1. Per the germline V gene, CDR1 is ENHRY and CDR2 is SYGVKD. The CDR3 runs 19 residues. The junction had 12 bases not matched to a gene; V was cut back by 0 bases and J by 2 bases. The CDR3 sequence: CAISESIWDRGSGNYGYTF. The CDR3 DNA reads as TGTGCCATCAGTGAGTCGATTTGGGACAGGGGATCAGGGAACTATGGCTACACCTTC.

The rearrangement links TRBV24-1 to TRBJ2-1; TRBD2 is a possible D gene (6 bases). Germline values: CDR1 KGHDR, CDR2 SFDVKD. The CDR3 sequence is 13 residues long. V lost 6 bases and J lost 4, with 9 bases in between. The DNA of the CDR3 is TGTGCCACCAGTAGGGGAGGTTACAATGAGCAGTTCTTC. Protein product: CATSRGGYNEQFF.

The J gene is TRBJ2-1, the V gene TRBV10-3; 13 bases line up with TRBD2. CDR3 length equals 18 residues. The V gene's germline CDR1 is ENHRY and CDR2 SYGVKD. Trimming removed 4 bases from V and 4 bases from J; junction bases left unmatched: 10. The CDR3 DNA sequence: TGTGCCATCAGTGTAAACCCCGGGACTAGCGGGGATTACAATGAGCAGTTCTTC. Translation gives CAISVNPGTSGDYNEQFF.

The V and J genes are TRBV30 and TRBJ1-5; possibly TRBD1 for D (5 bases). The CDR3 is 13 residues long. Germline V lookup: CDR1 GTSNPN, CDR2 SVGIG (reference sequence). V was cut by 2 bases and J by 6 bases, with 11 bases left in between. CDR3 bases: TGTGCCTGGAGTCAAGGGGAGGCTCAGCCCCAGCATTTT. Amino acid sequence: CAWSQGEAQPQHF.

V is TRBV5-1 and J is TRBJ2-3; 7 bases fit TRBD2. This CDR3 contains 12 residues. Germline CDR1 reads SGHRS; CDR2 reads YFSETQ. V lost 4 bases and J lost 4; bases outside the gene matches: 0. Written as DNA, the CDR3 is TGCGCCAGCAGCGGGGGGGCAGATACGCAGTATTTT. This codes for CASSGGADTQYF.

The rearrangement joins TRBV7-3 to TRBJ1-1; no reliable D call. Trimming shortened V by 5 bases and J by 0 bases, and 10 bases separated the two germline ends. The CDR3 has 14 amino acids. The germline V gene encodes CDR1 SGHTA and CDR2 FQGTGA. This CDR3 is CASSPLKLNTEAFF. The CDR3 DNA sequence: TGTGCCAGCAGCCCCTTAAAATTGAACACTGAAGCTTTCTTT. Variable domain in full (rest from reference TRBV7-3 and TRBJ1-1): GAGVSQTPSNKVTEKGKYVELRCDPISGHTALYWYRQSLGQGPEFLIYFQGTGAADDSGLPNDRFFAVRPEGSVSTLKIQRTERGDSAVYLCASSPLKLNTEAFFGQGTRLTVV.

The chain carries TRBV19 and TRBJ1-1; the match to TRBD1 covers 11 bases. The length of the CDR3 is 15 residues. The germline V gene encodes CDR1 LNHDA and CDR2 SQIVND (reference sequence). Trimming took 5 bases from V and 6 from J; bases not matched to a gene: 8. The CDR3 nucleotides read TGTGCCAGTAGTCCAAGGACAGGGGGCGTGTCTGAAGCTTTCTTT. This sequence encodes CASSPRTGGVSEAFF.

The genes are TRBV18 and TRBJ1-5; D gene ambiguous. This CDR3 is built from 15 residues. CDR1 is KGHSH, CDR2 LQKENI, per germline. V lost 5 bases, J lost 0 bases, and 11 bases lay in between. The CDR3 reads CASSREKISNQPQHF. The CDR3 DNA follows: TGTGCCAGCTCAAGGGAGAAGATTAGCAATCAGCCCCAGCATTTT. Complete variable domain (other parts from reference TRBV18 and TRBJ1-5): NAGVMQNPRHLVRRRGQEARLRCSPMKGHSHVYWYRQLPEEGLKFMVYLQKENIIDESGMPKERFSAEFPKEGPSILRIQQVVRGDSAAYFCASSREKISNQPQHFGDGTRLSIL.

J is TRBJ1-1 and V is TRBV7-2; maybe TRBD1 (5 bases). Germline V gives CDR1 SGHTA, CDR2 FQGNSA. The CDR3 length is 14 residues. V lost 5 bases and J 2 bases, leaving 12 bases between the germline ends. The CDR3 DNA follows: TGTGCCAGCAGCAAATCGGGGGGAAACACTGAAGCTTTCTTT. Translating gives CASSKSGGNTEAFF. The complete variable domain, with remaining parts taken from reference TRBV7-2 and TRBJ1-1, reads GAGVSQSPSNKVTEKGKDVELRCDPISGHTALYWYRQSLGQGLEFLIYFQGNSAPDKSGLPSDRFSAERTGGSVSTLTIQRTQQEDSAVYLCASSKSGGNTEAFFGQGTRLTVV.

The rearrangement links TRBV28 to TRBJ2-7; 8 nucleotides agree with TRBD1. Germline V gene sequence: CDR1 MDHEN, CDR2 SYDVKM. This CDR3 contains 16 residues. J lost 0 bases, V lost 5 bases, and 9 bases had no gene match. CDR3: CASSVGPGTGSYEQYF. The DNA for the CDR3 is TGTGCCAGCAGTGTTGGGCCCGGGACAGGCTCCTACGAGCAGTACTTC.

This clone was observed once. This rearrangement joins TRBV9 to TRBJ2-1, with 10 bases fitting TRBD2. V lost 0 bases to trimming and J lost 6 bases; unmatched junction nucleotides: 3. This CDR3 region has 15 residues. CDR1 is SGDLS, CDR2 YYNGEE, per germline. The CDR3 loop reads CASSVGSGGANEQFF. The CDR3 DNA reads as TGTGCCAGCAGCGTAGGGAGCGGGGGGGCCAATGAGCAGTTCTTC.

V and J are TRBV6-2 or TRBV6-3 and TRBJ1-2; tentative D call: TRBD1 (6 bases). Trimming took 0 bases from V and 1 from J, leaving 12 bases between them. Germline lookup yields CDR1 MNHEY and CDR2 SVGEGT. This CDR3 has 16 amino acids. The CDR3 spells CASSYSGYRDNYGYTF. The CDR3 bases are TGTGCCAGCAGTTACTCCGGATACAGGGATAACTATGGCTACACCTTC.

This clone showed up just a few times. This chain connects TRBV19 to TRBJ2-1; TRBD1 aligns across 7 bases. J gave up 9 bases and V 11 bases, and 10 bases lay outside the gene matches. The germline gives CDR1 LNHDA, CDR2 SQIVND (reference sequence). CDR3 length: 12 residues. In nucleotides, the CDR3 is TGTGCCTCAGCCCTACACAGGGGTGAGCAGTTCTTC. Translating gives CASALHRGEQFF.